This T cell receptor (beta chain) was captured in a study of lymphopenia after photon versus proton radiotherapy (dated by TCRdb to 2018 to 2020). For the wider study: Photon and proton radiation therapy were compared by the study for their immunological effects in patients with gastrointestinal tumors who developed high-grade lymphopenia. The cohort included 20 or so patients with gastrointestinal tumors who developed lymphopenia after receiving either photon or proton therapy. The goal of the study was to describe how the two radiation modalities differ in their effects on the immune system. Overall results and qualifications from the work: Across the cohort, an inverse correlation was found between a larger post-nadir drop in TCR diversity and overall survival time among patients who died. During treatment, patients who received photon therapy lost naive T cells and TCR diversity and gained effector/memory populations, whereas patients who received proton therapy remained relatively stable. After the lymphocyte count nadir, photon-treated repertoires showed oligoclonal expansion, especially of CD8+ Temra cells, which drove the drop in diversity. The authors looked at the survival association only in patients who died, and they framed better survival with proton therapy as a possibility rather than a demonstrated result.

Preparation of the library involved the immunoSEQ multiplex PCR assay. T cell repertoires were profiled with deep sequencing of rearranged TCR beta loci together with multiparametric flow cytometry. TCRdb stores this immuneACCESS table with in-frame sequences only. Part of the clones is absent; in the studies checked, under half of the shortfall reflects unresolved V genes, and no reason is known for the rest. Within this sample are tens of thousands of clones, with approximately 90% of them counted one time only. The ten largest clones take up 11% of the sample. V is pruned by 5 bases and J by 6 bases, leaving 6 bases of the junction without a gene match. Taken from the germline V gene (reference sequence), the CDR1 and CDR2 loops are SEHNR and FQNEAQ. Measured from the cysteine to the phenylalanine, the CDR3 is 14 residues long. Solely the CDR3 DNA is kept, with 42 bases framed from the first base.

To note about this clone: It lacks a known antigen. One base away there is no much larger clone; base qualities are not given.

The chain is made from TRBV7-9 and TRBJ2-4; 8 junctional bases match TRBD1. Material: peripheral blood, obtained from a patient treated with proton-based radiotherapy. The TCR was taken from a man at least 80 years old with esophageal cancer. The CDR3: CASSTWTGLNIQYF. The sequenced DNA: TGTGCCAGCAGCACCTGGACAGGGTTAAACATTCAGTACTTC.